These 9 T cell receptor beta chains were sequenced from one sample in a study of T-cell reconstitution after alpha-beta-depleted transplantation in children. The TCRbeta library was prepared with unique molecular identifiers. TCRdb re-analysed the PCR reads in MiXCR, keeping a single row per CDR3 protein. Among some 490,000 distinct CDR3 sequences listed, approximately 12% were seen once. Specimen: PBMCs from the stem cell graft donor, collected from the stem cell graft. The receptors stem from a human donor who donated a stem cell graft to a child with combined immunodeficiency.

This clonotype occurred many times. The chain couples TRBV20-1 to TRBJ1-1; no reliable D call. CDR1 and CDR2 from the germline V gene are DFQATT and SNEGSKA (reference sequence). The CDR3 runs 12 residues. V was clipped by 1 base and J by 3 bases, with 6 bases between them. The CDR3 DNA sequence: TGCAGTGCTAGAGTTCGGGACACTGAAGCTTTCTTT. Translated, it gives CSARVRDTEAFF.

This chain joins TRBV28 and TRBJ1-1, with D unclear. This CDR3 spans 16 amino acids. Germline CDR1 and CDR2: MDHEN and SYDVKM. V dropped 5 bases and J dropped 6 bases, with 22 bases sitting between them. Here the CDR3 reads CASSVLPSARAAEAFF. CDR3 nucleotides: TGTGCCAGCAGTGTACTACCGTCCGCCAGAGCGGCTGAAGCTTTCTTT. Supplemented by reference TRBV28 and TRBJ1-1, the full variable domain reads DVKVTQSSRYLVKRTGEKVFLECVQDMDHENMFWYRQDPGLGLRLIYFSYDVKMKEKGDIPEGYSVSREKKERFSLILESASTNQTSMYLCASSVLPSARAAEAFFGQGTRLTVV.

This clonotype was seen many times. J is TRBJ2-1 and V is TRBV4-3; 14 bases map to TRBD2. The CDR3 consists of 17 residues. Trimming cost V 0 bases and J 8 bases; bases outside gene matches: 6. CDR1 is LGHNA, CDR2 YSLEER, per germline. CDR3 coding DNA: TGCGCCAGCAGCCAAGAGGGGACTAGCGGGAGTATGGATGAGCAGTTCTTC. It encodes CASSQEGTSGSMDEQFF.

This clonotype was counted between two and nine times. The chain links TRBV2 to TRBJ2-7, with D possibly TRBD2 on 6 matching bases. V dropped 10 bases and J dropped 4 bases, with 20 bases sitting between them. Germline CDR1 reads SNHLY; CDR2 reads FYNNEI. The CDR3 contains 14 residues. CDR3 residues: CATQGPGGIYEQYF. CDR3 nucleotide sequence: TGTGCCACCCAGGGACCTGGGGGGATTTACGAGCAGTACTTC.

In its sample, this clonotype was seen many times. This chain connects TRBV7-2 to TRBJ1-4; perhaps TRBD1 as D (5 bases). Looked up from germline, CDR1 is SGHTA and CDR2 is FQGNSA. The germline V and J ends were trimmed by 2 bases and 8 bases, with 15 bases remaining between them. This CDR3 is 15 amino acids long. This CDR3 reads CASSLRGDLLEKLFF. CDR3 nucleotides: TGTGCCAGCAGCTTAAGAGGGGATCTTCTGGAAAAACTGTTTTTT.

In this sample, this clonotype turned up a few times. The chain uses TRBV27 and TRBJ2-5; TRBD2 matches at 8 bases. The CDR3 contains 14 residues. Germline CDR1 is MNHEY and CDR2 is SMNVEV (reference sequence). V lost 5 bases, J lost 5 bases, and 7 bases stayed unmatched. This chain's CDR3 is CASSPLAGIETQYF. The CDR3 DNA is TGTGCCAGCAGTCCTTTAGCGGGAATTGAGACCCAGTACTTC.

The CDR3 spells CASRPRTGRAGELFF. The CDR3 nucleotides are TGTGCCAGCAGACCGAGGACAGGGAGGGCCGGGGAGCTGTTTTTT. The gene calls are TRBV12-3 or TRBV12-4 and TRBJ2-2, with a possible D match to TRBD1 (8 bases). The CDR3 extends over 15 amino acids. The V end lost 6 bases, the J end lost 6 bases, and 17 bases lay between the germline ends.

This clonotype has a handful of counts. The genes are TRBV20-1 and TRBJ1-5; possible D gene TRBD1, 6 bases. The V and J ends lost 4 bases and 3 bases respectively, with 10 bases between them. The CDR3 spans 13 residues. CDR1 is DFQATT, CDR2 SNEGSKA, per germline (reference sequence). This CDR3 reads CSAIWGPNQPQHF. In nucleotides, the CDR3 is TGCAGTGCTATTTGGGGGCCCAATCAGCCCCAGCATTTT.

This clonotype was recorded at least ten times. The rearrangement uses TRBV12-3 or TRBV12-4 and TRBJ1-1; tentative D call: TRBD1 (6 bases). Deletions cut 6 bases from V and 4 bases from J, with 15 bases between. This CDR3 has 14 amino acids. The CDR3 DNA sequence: TGTGCCAGCAGGGAACACAGGGCGGGCACTGAAGCTTTCTTT. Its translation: CASREHRAGTEAFF.